Shown below are 26 T cell receptor beta chains from a single sample sequenced in a study of shared clonotypes between healthy human individuals. Libraries were prepared by immunoSEQ multiplex PCR; TCRdb keeps only in-frame clonotypes and omits some of them. This sample yields some 2.4 million clones, of which 90% to 95% are seen a single time; 0.35% to 0.45% belongs to the top ten. Material: naive CD4+ T cells from PBMCs. Documented subset: CD45RA+ positively selected. These receptors were collected from a man between 18 and 29 years old in good health. Some clones in this sample may be carry-over from other donors' samples.

About this clone: Additional DNA sequences in this sample encode the identical CDR3. V usage is TRBV18 and J usage is TRBJ1-2, with D maybe TRBD1 (6 bases). The CDR3 contains 13 residues. The ends were cut back, 3 bases at V and 3 bases at J, with 8 bases in the middle. Germline V gene data show CDR1 as KGHSH and CDR2 as LQKENI. Here the CDR3 reads CASSPDRDYGYTF. For the CDR3, the DNA is TGTGCCAGCTCACCGGACAGAGACTATGGCTACACCTTC.

This rearrangement joins TRBV29-1 to TRBJ2-3, with TRBD2 matching over 11 bases. J lost 3 bases, V lost 6 bases, and 8 bases had no gene match. CDR1 is SQVTM and CDR2 is ANQGSEA in the germline V gene. This CDR3 comprises 15 residues. CDR3 region: CSVARTSGGTDTQYF. Written as DNA, the CDR3 is TGCAGCGTCGCCCGTACTAGCGGGGGAACAGATACGCAGTATTTT.

The chain has TRBV14 and TRBJ2-5, with 7 bases fitting TRBD1. Germline V lookup: CDR1 SGHDN, CDR2 FVKESK. There are 15 residues in the CDR3. The ends lost 1 base at V and 11 bases at J; junction bases unmatched: 13. This CDR3 is CASSQAGTVSWIQYF. As DNA, the CDR3 is TGTGCCAGCAGCCAAGCCGGGACAGTCTCTTGGATTCAGTACTTC.

This clone was observed a handful of times. This rearrangement joins TRBV7-3 to TRBJ1-1; 9 positions agree with TRBD1. Germline V lookup: CDR1 SGHTA, CDR2 FQGTGA. The CDR3 consists of 13 residues. The V gene end was trimmed by 5 bases and the J gene end by 4 bases; junction bases not matched to a gene: 2. The CDR3 DNA reads as TGTGCCAGCAGCACAGGGGGCCCCACTGAAGCTTTCTTT. It yields the protein CASSTGGPTEAFF.

The rearrangement joins TRBV6-1 to TRBJ2-7; the match to TRBD1 covers 8 bases. Germline V gene lookup returns CDR1 MNHNS and CDR2 SASEGT. The CDR3 extends over 13 amino acids. With V trimmed by 4 bases and J by 3 bases, 2 bases remained unmatched. The CDR3 region is CASSGDRHYEQYF. The CDR3 DNA follows: TGTGCCAGCAGTGGGGACAGGCACTACGAGCAGTACTTC.

The chain recombines TRBV4-1 with TRBJ2-2; D not certain. The germline CDR1 and CDR2 sequences are MGHRA and YSYEKL. CDR3 length equals 11 residues. V lost 0 bases to trimming and J lost 7 bases, with 0 bases between them. The CDR3 sequence is CASSQDGELFF. The CDR3 nucleotides are TGCGCCAGCAGCCAAGACGGGGAGCTGTTTTTT.

V is TRBV5-8 and J is TRBJ1-4; D perhaps matches TRBD1 (6 bases). The germline V gene encodes CDR1 SGHTS and CDR2 YDEGEE. The CDR3 is 14 residues long. Trimming took off 9 bases at V and 2 bases at J, with 14 bases between the two ends. CDR3 in DNA: TGTGCCACCCCAACAGGGATTACTAATGAAAAACTGTTTTTT. Encoded protein: CATPTGITNEKLFF.

The CDR3 spells CSAPRDTEAFF. CDR3 sequence (DNA): TGCAGTGCTCCTAGGGACACTGAAGCTTTCTTT. V gene TRBV20-1 combines with J gene TRBJ1-1, with D hard to call. The CDR3 runs to 11 residues. With 5 bases removed from V and 3 bases from J, the gap between germline ends came to 7 bases. The germline V gene has CDR1 DFQATT and CDR2 SNEGSKA (reference sequence).

The chain has TRBV5-8 and TRBJ2-7; possible D gene TRBD1, 5 bases. The germline gives CDR1 SGHTS, CDR2 YDEGEE. This CDR3 region has 15 residues. V was trimmed by 4 bases and J by 2 bases, leaving 16 bases between them. CDR3 region: CASSPGIGAPYEQYF. As DNA, the CDR3 is TGTGCCAGCAGCCCCGGTATTGGGGCCCCCTACGAGCAGTACTTC.

A word on this clone: Other DNA sequences from this sample encode an identical CDR3 as well. The chain is built from TRBV5-1 and TRBJ2-3; 15 bases line up with TRBD2. Germline V gene data show CDR1 as SGHRS and CDR2 as YFSETQ. CDR3 length equals 17 residues. V dropped 4 bases and J dropped 4; count of bases not matched to a gene: 7. The CDR3 loop reads CASSTGLAGGPSDTQYF. The CDR3 bases are TGCGCCAGCAGCACCGGACTAGCGGGAGGGCCCTCAGATACGCAGTATTTT.

On this clone itself: Additional DNA sequences in this sample encode the identical CDR3. This sequence joins TRBV30 and TRBJ1-1; unclear D gene. The CDR3 has 11 amino acids. Trimming took 6 bases from V and 0 from J, leaving 5 bases between them. Germline lookup yields CDR1 GTSNPN and CDR2 SVGIG (reference sequence). The CDR3 loop reads CACGLNTEAFF. Here the CDR3 DNA reads TGTGCCTGCGGCCTGAACACTGAAGCTTTCTTT.

For the CDR3, the DNA is TGTGCCAGCAGTGAACCCCTCAGACGGAACTACGAGCAGTACTTC. Encoded protein: CASSEPLRRNYEQYF. The V gene is TRBV6-1, the J gene TRBJ2-7; D remains ambiguous. In germline, CDR1 is MNHNS, CDR2 SASEGT. The CDR3 consists of 15 residues. V was shortened by 2 bases and J by 3 bases, with 14 bases between the two germline ends.

The rearrangement links TRBV30 to TRBJ1-2, with 7 positions matching TRBD1. The CDR3 contains 13 residues. Trimming took 2 bases from V and 5 from J; bases not matched to a gene: 5. In germline, CDR1 is GTSNPN, CDR2 SVGIG (reference sequence). The CDR3 DNA follows: TGTGCCTGGAGTCAGGGACAGCCTTATGGCTACACCTTC. Amino acid sequence: CAWSQGQPYGYTF. Using reference TRBV30 and TRBJ1-2 for the parts outside the CDR3, the full variable domain is SQTIHQWPATLVQPVGSPLSLECTVEGTSNPNLYWYRQAAGRGLQLLFYSVGIGQISSEVPQNLSASRPQDRQFILSSKKLLLSDSGFYLCAWSQGQPYGYTFGSGTRLTVV.

This chain joins TRBV27 and TRBJ2-7; TRBD2 matches 8 bases. The CDR3 sequence is 15 residues long. Germline assignment: CDR1 MNHEY and CDR2 SMNVEV (reference sequence). The trim removed 6 bases at V and 0 bases at J, leaving 7 bases unmatched. The CDR3 loop reads CASSPRGGYSYEQYF. CDR3 bases: TGTGCCAGCAGCCCCCGGGGGGGTTACTCCTACGAGCAGTACTTC.

This clone was picked up one time. The chain links TRBV6-5 to TRBJ2-1, with a tentative D call TRBD2 (6 bases). The CDR3 contains 13 residues. Deletions cut 6 bases from V and 6 bases from J, with 12 bases between. Germline V CDR1 and CDR2: MNHEY, SVGAGI. The CDR3 protein is CASSSMGGNEQFF. DNA for the CDR3: TGTGCCAGCAGCTCGATGGGGGGCAATGAGCAGTTCTTC.

The chain employs TRBV5-6 and TRBJ1-3; 8 bases fit TRBD1. Germline CDR1 reads SGHDT; CDR2 reads YYEEEE. Losses at the gene ends were 4 bases for V and 1 base for J; bases not matched to a gene: 4. This CDR3 has 15 residues. The CDR3 coding sequence is TGTGCCAGCAGCGTAAGGACAGGGTCTGGAAACACCATATATTTT. It yields the protein CASSVRTGSGNTIYF.

As concerns this clone: Other DNA sequences in the same sample also yield this CDR3. The chain employs TRBV19 and TRBJ1-1; no reliable D call. Germline loops: CDR1 LNHDA, CDR2 SQIVND (reference sequence). The CDR3 length is 15 residues. Trimming cost V 3 bases and J 0 bases, with 11 bases left between them. The CDR3 sequence is CASSIRGGMNTEAFF. As DNA, the CDR3 is TGTGCCAGTAGTATTCGGGGAGGGATGAACACTGAAGCTTTCTTT. The whole variable domain, filled in from reference TRBV19 and TRBJ1-1, reads DGGITQSPKYLFRKEGQNVTLSCEQNLNHDAMYWYRQDPGQGLRLIYYSQIVNDFQKGDIAEGYSVSREKKESFPLTVTSAQKNPTAFYLCASSIRGGMNTEAFFGQGTRLTVV.

The chain links TRBV5-6 to TRBJ2-7; D is uncertain. The germline CDR1 and CDR2 sequences are SGHDT and YYEEEE. Trimming cost V 3 bases and J 6 bases, with 7 bases left between them. The CDR3 totals 11 residues. CDR3 in DNA: TGTGCCAGCAGCTCGGCAGTCGAGCAGTACTTC. Its protein product is CASSSAVEQYF.

Note on this clone: Other DNA sequences within the sample encode an identical CDR3. The chain uses TRBV19 and TRBJ2-5; the D gene is possibly TRBD1 (5 bases). In germline, CDR1 is LNHDA, CDR2 SQIVND (reference sequence). The CDR3 length is 14 residues. The V gene lost 1 base and the J gene lost 2 bases, with 8 bases spanning the gap. The CDR3, as DNA: TGTGCCAGTAGTATAGGGGGCAGACAAGAGACCCAGTACTTC. Amino acids: CASSIGGRQETQYF.

The chain has TRBV6-5 and TRBJ2-7; 7 bases agree with TRBD2. Germline V gene data show CDR1 as MNHEY and CDR2 as SVGAGI. V was clipped by 0 bases and J by 5 bases; unmatched bases: 7. The CDR3 totals 15 residues. Written as DNA, the CDR3 is TGTGCCAGCAGTTACTCGGGGAGGGCCTTCGACGAGCAGTACTTC. This translates into CASSYSGRAFDEQYF.

The V gene is TRBV28, the J gene TRBJ2-5; 8 bases align to TRBD2. CDR1 is MDHEN, CDR2 SYDVKM, per germline. J lost 4 bases, V lost 6 bases, and 10 bases had no gene match. CDR3 length: 15 residues. This CDR3 reads CASSPGGARRETQYF. CDR3 sequence (DNA): TGTGCCAGCAGCCCGGGGGGGGCGCGAAGAGAGACCCAGTACTTC.

The genes are TRBV7-3 and TRBJ2-1, with D possibly TRBD2 on 6 matching bases. Germline V gene lookup returns CDR1 SGHTA and CDR2 FQGTGA. Trimming stripped 0 bases from V and 8 bases from J, with 14 bases between. CDR3 size: 15 residues. The CDR3: CASSLTHLPSDEQFF. CDR3 nucleotides: TGTGCCAGCAGCTTAACCCACCTCCCTAGCGATGAGCAGTTCTTC. The variable domain in full, completed from reference TRBV7-3 and TRBJ2-1, reads GAGVSQTPSNKVTEKGKYVELRCDPISGHTALYWYRQSLGQGPEFLIYFQGTGAADDSGLPNDRFFAVRPEGSVSTLKIQRTERGDSAVYLCASSLTHLPSDEQFFGPGTRLTVL.

The rearrangement joins TRBV5-1 to TRBJ1-3; D not certain. The CDR3 runs 15 residues. Trimming stripped 0 bases from V and 0 bases from J, with 7 bases between. Germline CDR1 and CDR2: SGHRS and YFSETQ. The CDR3 is CASSLDGRSGNTIYF. The CDR3 DNA reads as TGCGCCAGCAGCTTGGATGGTCGCTCTGGAAACACCATATATTTT.

This chain uses TRBV2 with TRBJ2-5, with D possibly matching TRBD1 (7 bases). CDR1 and CDR2 (germline): SNHLY, FYNNEI. There are 12 residues in the CDR3. V was pared by 9 bases and J by 5 bases, with 13 bases between. In DNA, the CDR3 is TGTGCCAGAAGGGACAGCGGGGAGACCCAGTACTTC. It encodes CARRDSGETQYF.

The rearrangement links TRBV25-1 to TRBJ1-2; 7 bases align to TRBD1. Germline V gives CDR1 MGHDK, CDR2 SYGVNS. The CDR3 consists of 17 residues. After removal of 1 base from V and 3 bases from J, the junction contained 11 bases not matched to a gene. The CDR3 loop is CASSESQGSTRDYGYTF. The DNA for the CDR3 is TGTGCCAGCAGTGAATCACAGGGGTCCACCCGGGACTATGGCTACACCTTC.

The rearrangement joins TRBV6-4 to TRBJ2-3; 10 nucleotides match TRBD2. V gave up 4 bases and J gave up 9 bases; unmatched junction bases: 10. CDR3 size: 15 residues. CDR1 is MRHNA, CDR2 SNTAGT, per germline. The CDR3 loop is CASSAERGGGSTQYF. The DNA of the CDR3 is TGTGCCAGCAGTGCCGAGCGGGGGGGAGGATCCACGCAGTATTTT.